This entry is about one T cell receptor (beta chain). Per the study methods: Estimation of nucleated cell counts relied on the amplification of reference gene primers. Method: immunoSEQ multiplex PCR; TCRdb's copy keeps in-frame clones and lacks some. Clone size and the V and J calls come from that table; the DNA yielded D and trimming. In the table there are 70,000 or so clones, approximately 85% of which are singletons. These data come from a study of blood T cell repertoires in COVID-19. Turning to the study itself: Whether acute or convalescent, the COVID-19 samples came from the United States, Italy and Spain. Sources were T cells, B-cell-depleted T cells, or PBMCs; the material itself was cDNA or gDNA.

V dropped 4 bases and J dropped 2; count of bases not matched to a gene: 7. CDR1 is SGHRS and CDR2 is YFSETQ in the germline V gene. The CDR3 totals 15 residues. Sequenced material: peripheral blood. The TCR originated in a woman of 80 years or more with active or convalescent COVID-19. The rearrangement uses TRBV5-1 and TRBJ2-3, with 7 bases lining up with TRBD1. The CDR3 loop is CASSPRTGHTDTQYF. In nucleotides, the CDR3 is TGCGCCAGCAGCCCGAGGACAGGCCACACAGATACGCAGTATTTT.